Described below is a single TCR beta chain sequence and its context. These data are taken from a study of blood T cell repertoires in COVID-19. Study summary: Samples representing acute and convalescent COVID-19 were sourced from the United States, Italy and Spain. Sample material is recorded as cDNA or gDNA derived from T cells, B-cell-depleted T cells, or PBMCs.

In the original processing: Amplification of reference gene primers provided the estimated nucleated cell counts. Generated by immunoSEQ multiplex PCR, the TCRdb table keeps only in-frame clones and is missing some. V and J calls and clone size are given by that table; D and trimming were obtained from the DNA. The table includes some 57,000 clones, more than 90% detected once. V was clipped by 2 bases and J by 0 bases; unmatched bases: 2. The CDR3 is made up of 15 amino acids. CDR1 and CDR2 from the germline V gene are ENHRY and SYGVKD. The chain has TRBV10-3 and TRBJ2-7; 9 nucleotides match TRBD1. The sequence came from a human donor in a cohort sampled during active COVID-19. Sequencing used peripheral blood. CDR3 nucleotide sequence: TGTGCCATCAGTGAGGGACAGGGGAGCTCCTACGAGCAGTACTTC. Amino acids: CAISEGQGSSYEQYF.